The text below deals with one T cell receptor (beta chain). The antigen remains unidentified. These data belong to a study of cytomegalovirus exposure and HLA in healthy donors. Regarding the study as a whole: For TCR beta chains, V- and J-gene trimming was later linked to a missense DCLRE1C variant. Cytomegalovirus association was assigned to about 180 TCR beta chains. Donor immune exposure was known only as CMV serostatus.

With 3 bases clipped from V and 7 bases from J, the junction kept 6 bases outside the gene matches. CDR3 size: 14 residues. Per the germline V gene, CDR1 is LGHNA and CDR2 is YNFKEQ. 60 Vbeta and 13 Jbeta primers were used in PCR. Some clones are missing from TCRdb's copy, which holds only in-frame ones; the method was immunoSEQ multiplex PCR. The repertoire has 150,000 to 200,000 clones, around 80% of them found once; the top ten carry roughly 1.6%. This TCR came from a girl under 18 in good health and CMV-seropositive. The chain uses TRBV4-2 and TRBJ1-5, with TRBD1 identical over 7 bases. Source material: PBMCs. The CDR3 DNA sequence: TGTGCCAGCAGCCAGGATCAGGGGGAACAGCCCCAGCATTTT. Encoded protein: CASSQDQGEQPQHF.